These 16 T cell receptor beta chains originate from one sample sequenced in a study of T cell responses to AZD1222 COVID-19 vaccine. Sequenced by immunoSEQ multiplex PCR; TCRdb stores in-frame clones only, minus some. The table includes some 130,000 clones, roughly nine tenths detected once. The sample here was peripheral blood, taken on day 0 of AZD1222 vaccination. The receptors were gathered from an adult in good health.

The chain combines TRBV10-3 with TRBJ2-2; tentatively, D is TRBD1 (5 bases). This CDR3 has 17 residues. CDR1 and CDR2 (germline): ENHRY, SYGVKD. Trimming shortened V by 2 bases and J by 1 base, and 14 bases separated the two germline ends. CDR3 in DNA: TGTGCCATCAGTGAGCAGGGTATGGGGAAGAACACCGGGGAGCTGTTTTTT. It encodes CAISEQGMGKNTGELFF.

The J gene is TRBJ1-1, the V gene TRBV6-2 or TRBV6-3; no reliable D call. The germline V gene encodes CDR1 MNHEY and CDR2 SVGEGT. CDR3 length: 12 amino acids. V dropped 3 bases and J dropped 0 bases, with 2 bases sitting between them. CDR3 DNA: TGTGCCAGCAGTTATGTGAACACTGAAGCTTTCTTT. Residues: CASSYVNTEAFF.

The rearrangement links TRBV27 to TRBJ2-7; 8 bases line up with TRBD2. In germline, CDR1 is MNHEY, CDR2 SMNVEV (reference sequence). The CDR3 spans 14 residues. V trimming: 1 base; J trimming: 6 bases; junction bases outside the gene matches: 5. The CDR3 region has the DNA TGTGCCAGCAGTTTATTCGGGGGGGTGGGCGAGCAGTACTTC. It specifies CASSLFGGVGEQYF.

This chain uses TRBV19 with TRBJ1-5; TRBD1 matches 7 bases. With 4 bases clipped from V and 3 bases from J, the junction kept 15 bases outside the gene matches. This CDR3 has 18 amino acids. CDR1 is LNHDA, CDR2 SQIVND, per germline (reference sequence). In DNA form, the CDR3 reads TGTGCCAGTAGTACTCAATCGGACAGGCCGCTGTACAATCAGCCCCAGCATTTT. Protein: CASSTQSDRPLYNQPQHF. The variable domain in full, with the rest retrieved from reference TRBV19 and TRBJ1-5, is DGGITQSPKYLFRKEGQNVTLSCEQNLNHDAMYWYRQDPGQGLRLIYYSQIVNDFQKGDIAEGYSVSREKKESFPLTVTSAQKNPTAFYLCASSTQSDRPLYNQPQHFGDGTRLSIL.

The CDR3 here is CASNTQLGNEQFF. The CDR3, as DNA: TGTGCCAGCAACACACAACTAGGAAATGAGCAGTTCTTC. The chain has TRBV9 and TRBJ2-1, with D perhaps TRBD2 (5 bases). Germline CDR1 is SGDLS and CDR2 is YYNGEE. The CDR3 is made up of 13 amino acids. The V gene lost 6 bases and the J gene lost 7 bases, with 14 bases spanning the gap.

The V gene is TRBV9, the J gene TRBJ1-2; D is possibly TRBD1 (5 bases). Germline loops: CDR1 SGDLS, CDR2 YYNGEE. CDR3 length equals 16 residues. The ends were cut back, 0 bases at V and 0 bases at J, with 12 bases in the middle. Here the CDR3 DNA reads TGTGCCAGCAGCGTAGGTGGGGCGGCAGCTAACTATGGCTACACCTTC. Its translation: CASSVGGAAANYGYTF.

This sequence joins TRBV4-2 and TRBJ2-3; 7 bases match TRBD2. Trimming cost V 4 bases and J 2 bases; bases outside gene matches: 9. The germline gives CDR1 LGHNA, CDR2 YNFKEQ. The CDR3 is 16 amino acids. The CDR3 DNA follows: TGTGCCAGCAGCCGTACCCTGGCGGGGGACACAGATACGCAGTATTTT. As protein: CASSRTLAGDTDTQYF.

The V and J genes are TRBV7-9 and TRBJ1-4, with D maybe TRBD1 (5 bases). Trimming shortened V by 0 bases and J by 6 bases, and 11 bases separated the two germline ends. CDR3 size: 15 residues. Germline lookup yields CDR1 SEHNR and CDR2 FQNEAQ (reference sequence). This chain's CDR3 is CASSLALGGDEKLFF. In nucleotides, the CDR3 is TGTGCCAGCAGCTTAGCTCTGGGGGGGGATGAAAAACTGTTTTTT.

CDR3 coding DNA: TGTGCCAGCAGCCAACTTATGACTAGCGGGGGATTGAGGAACCAAGAGACCCAGTACTTC. Translated: CASSQLMTSGGLRNQETQYF. J is TRBJ2-5 and V is TRBV4-2, with 12 bases fitting TRBD2. Germline values: CDR1 LGHNA, CDR2 YNFKEQ. V gave up 2 bases and J gave up 0 bases; unmatched junction bases: 13. The CDR3 extends over 20 amino acids.

Only a few counts were recorded for this clone. The chain links TRBV6-2 or TRBV6-3 to TRBJ2-5, with D uncertain. Trimming cost V 2 bases and J 1 base, with 2 bases left between them. This CDR3 comprises 12 residues. Per the germline V gene, CDR1 is MNHEY and CDR2 is SVGEGT. DNA for the CDR3: TGTGCCAGCAGTTACCCCCAAGAGACCCAGTACTTC. Translated, it gives CASSYPQETQYF.

V usage is TRBV18 and J usage is TRBJ1-1, with 8 bases that match TRBD1. Looked up from germline, CDR1 is KGHSH and CDR2 is LQKENI. This CDR3 is built from 14 residues. Losses at the gene ends were 4 bases for V and 5 bases for J; bases not matched to a gene: 6. The CDR3 loop is CASSRQGAYTEAFF. CDR3 DNA sequence: TGTGCCAGCTCACGGCAGGGGGCATATACTGAAGCTTTCTTT.

This chain uses TRBV24-1 with TRBJ1-5; D might be TRBD1 (5 bases). Trimming cost V 7 bases and J 2 bases, with 14 bases left between them. CDR1 KGHDR and CDR2 SFDVKD come from the germline V gene. The length of the CDR3 is 15 residues. The DNA of the CDR3 is TGTGCCACCAGCCGAACGGGGCAGGGCAATCAGCCCCAGCATTTT. It codes for CATSRTGQGNQPQHF.

The chain is built from TRBV5-6 and TRBJ2-5, with D hard to call. Trimming left V 1 base short and J 1 base short, with 8 bases between. The germline gives CDR1 SGHDT, CDR2 YYEEEE. The CDR3 extends over 14 amino acids. CDR3: CASSLSTAQETQYF. DNA for the CDR3: TGTGCCAGCAGCTTGTCAACAGCCCAAGAGACCCAGTACTTC.

The chain joins TRBV14 to TRBJ1-4; 9 bases fit TRBD1. The trim removed 1 base at V and 7 bases at J, leaving 13 bases unmatched. Germline CDR1 and CDR2: SGHDN and FVKESK. The CDR3 spans 18 residues. The CDR3 nucleotides read TGTGCCAGCAGCCAAGGAAACCAAAACAGGGGGCTGATTGAAAAACTGTTTTTT. This encodes CASSQGNQNRGLIEKLFF.

The chain combines TRBV29-1 with TRBJ1-1; 7 nucleotides agree with TRBD1. The CDR3 consists of 14 residues. V was pared by 4 bases and J by 4 bases, with 9 bases of the junction left unmatched. Germline V gene data show CDR1 as SQVTM and CDR2 as ANQGSEA. The CDR3 sequence is CSVVDFRGGTEAFF. The CDR3 DNA reads TGCAGCGTTGTTGATTTCAGGGGGGGCACTGAAGCTTTCTTT.

The rearrangement links TRBV2 to TRBJ2-7, with unresolved D. V lost 8 bases, J lost 1 base, and 9 bases lay in between. CDR3 length equals 12 residues. CDR1 is SNHLY, CDR2 FYNNEI, per germline. The CDR3 region is CASLLGSYEQYF. In DNA, the CDR3 is TGTGCCAGCCTACTCGGATCCTACGAGCAGTACTTC. Full variable domain (missing parts from reference TRBV2 and TRBJ2-7): EPEVTQTPSHQVTQMGQEVILRCVPISNHLYFYWYRQILGQKVEFLVSFYNNEISEKSEIFDDQFSVERPDGSNFTLKIRSTKLEDSAMYFCASLLGSYEQYFGPGTRLTVT.